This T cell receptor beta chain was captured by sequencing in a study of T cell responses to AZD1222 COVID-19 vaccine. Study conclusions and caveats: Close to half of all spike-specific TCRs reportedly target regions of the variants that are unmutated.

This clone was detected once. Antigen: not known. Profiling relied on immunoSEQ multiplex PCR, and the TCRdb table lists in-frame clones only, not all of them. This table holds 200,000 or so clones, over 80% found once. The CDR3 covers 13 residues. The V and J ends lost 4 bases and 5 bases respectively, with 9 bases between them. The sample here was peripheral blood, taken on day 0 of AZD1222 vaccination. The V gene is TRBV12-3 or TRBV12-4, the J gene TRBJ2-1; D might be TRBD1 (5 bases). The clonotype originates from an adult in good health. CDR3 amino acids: CASSSDKHNEQFF. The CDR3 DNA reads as TGTGCCAGCAGTTCGGACAAGCACAATGAGCAGTTCTTC.